This T cell receptor beta chain was found in a study of long-term antiretroviral therapy in people with HIV. Study-level information: It was about a decade after the earliest samples that the 2015 immediate-ART recommendation appeared. Findings and caveats of the study: ART adherence, viral resistance and therapy changes were undocumented.

The assay used was immunoSEQ (version v3.0), run at survey level. This table comes from immunoSEQ multiplex PCR, and its TCRdb copy is limited to in-frame clones, with some not included. The table has tens of thousands of clones, roughly 80% seen once; the top ten hold about 5.8%. Comment on this clone: No antigen is known for it.

Germline V gene data show CDR1 as LNHDA and CDR2 as SQIVND (reference sequence). This CDR3 comprises 14 residues. V lost 3 bases and J 3 bases, leaving 12 bases between the germline ends. The material sequenced was unsorted PBMCs, taken 0.7 years before starting antiretroviral therapy. This sequence was found in a man younger than 40 with HIV. This rearrangement joins TRBV19 to TRBJ2-7; D not certain. Written as DNA, the CDR3 is TGTGCCAGTAGTATGAGTCGGCCTGGCTACGAGCAGTACTTC. Its protein is CASSMSRPGYEQYF.